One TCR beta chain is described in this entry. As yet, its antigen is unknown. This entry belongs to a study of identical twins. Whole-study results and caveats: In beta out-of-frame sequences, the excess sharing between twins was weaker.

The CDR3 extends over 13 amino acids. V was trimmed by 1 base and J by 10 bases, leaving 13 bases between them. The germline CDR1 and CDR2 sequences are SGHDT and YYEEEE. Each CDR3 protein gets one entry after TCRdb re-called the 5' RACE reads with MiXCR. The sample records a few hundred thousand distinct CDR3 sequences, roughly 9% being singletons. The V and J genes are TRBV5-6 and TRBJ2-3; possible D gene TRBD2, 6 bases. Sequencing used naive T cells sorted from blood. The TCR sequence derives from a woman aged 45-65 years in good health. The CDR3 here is CASSLSVGGAQYF. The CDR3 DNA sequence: TGTGCCAGCAGCTTGAGCGTCGGGGGTGCGCAGTATTTT.